Shown below are 18 T cell receptor beta chains from a single sample sequenced in a study of shared clonotypes between healthy human individuals. The table came from immunoSEQ multiplex PCR; TCRdb's copy has only in-frame clones and leaves some out. The sample gives roughly 510,000 clones, over 75% of which show up once; about an eighth is in the top ten. The sample was PBMCs. Every receptor here comes from a woman aged 40 to 50 in good health. Some clones in this sample may be carry-over from other donors' samples.

This clone was detected a few times. The DNA of the CDR3 is TGTGCCAGCAGCCAAGGGACTAGCGGGGGCCCCTACCACGAGCAGTACTTC. The encoded protein is CASSQGTSGGPYHEQYF. This chain connects TRBV14 to TRBJ2-7; 13 bases are a match to TRBD2. The germline V gene encodes CDR1 SGHDN and CDR2 FVKESK. V shed 1 base and J 5 bases; nucleotides not matched to a gene: 8. CDR3 length equals 17 residues.

The chain recombines TRBV2 with TRBJ2-2; 16 bases match TRBD2. CDR1 is SNHLY, CDR2 FYNNEI, per germline. CDR3 length: 19 residues. After removal of 4 bases from V and 1 base from J, the junction contained 6 bases not matched to a gene. The CDR3 DNA sequence: TGTGCCAGCAGTGGTCCTGGGACTAGCGGGAGGGTGAACACCGGGGAGCTGTTTTTT. Translation gives CASSGPGTSGRVNTGELFF. The whole variable domain, remainder taken from reference TRBV2 and TRBJ2-2, is EPEVTQTPSHQVTQMGQEVILRCVPISNHLYFYWYRQILGQKVEFLVSFYNNEISEKSEIFDDQFSVERPDGSNFTLKIRSTKLEDSAMYFCASSGPGTSGRVNTGELFFGEGSRLTVL.

The chain couples TRBV7-6 to TRBJ1-4; D not certain. Germline V gene sequence: CDR1 SGHVS, CDR2 FNYEAQ. This CDR3 is built from 15 residues. The V gene lost 4 bases and the J gene lost 6 bases, with 15 bases spanning the gap. The CDR3 reads CASSSMRGSDEKLFF. The CDR3, as DNA: TGTGCCAGCAGCTCGATGAGAGGGTCCGATGAAAAACTGTTTTTT.

The chain joins TRBV29-1 to TRBJ2-7, with D possibly TRBD2 on 5 matching bases. Trimming stripped 2 bases from V and 5 bases from J, with 13 bases between. Germline V gene sequence: CDR1 SQVTM, CDR2 ANQGSEA. The CDR3 totals 13 residues. This CDR3 is CSVESPGIDEQYF. The CDR3 coding sequence is TGCAGCGTTGAATCGCCGGGAATCGACGAGCAGTACTTC.

This clone has only a few counts. The chain joins TRBV28 to TRBJ1-1; D is unclear. The germline V gene has CDR1 MDHEN and CDR2 SYDVKM. This CDR3 comprises 12 residues. Trimming shortened V by 2 bases and J by 4 bases, and 5 bases separated the two germline ends. CDR3 loop: CASSLVGTEAFF. As DNA, the CDR3 is TGTGCCAGCAGTTTAGTGGGCACTGAAGCTTTCTTT.

The V call is TRBV6-1, the J call TRBJ2-7; 8 bases align to TRBD2. The CDR3 consists of 15 residues. After removal of 7 bases from V and 2 bases from J, the junction contained 10 bases not matched to a gene. The germline gives CDR1 MNHNS, CDR2 SASEGT. Here the CDR3 DNA reads TGTGCCAGCATCCAGACTCAGCGGGGGACCTACGAGCAGTACTTC. It is translated as CASIQTQRGTYEQYF.

The chain links TRBV6-1 to TRBJ1-6; no definite D call. The V end lost 8 bases, the J end lost 7 bases, and 18 bases lay between the germline ends. Germline V gene lookup returns CDR1 MNHNS and CDR2 SASEGT. CDR3 size: 15 residues. CDR3 bases: TGTGCCAGCCTGCCTCTGAGGGCGGGAAATTCACCCCTCCACTTT. This gives the protein CASLPLRAGNSPLHF.

This clone was detected ten times or more. This chain joins TRBV6-5 and TRBJ2-5, with 9 bases aligning to TRBD2. This CDR3 has 14 residues. Per germline, CDR1 MNHEY and CDR2 SVGAGI. V lost 6 bases, J lost 5 bases, and 7 bases stayed unmatched. The CDR3 loop reads CASRIAGAWETQYF. The CDR3, as DNA: TGTGCCAGCAGGATAGCGGGAGCCTGGGAGACCCAGTACTTC.

This clone was counted at least ten times. This chain connects TRBV7-2 to TRBJ2-7; 8 bases map to TRBD1. The trim removed 5 bases at V and 7 bases at J, leaving 13 bases unmatched. Germline values: CDR1 SGHTA, CDR2 FQGNSA. CDR3 size: 15 residues. CDR3 residues: CASSAQTGVTREQYF. The CDR3 nucleotides are TGTGCCAGCAGCGCACAGACAGGGGTAACGAGGGAGCAGTACTTC.

This chain uses TRBV5-6 with TRBJ2-2, with 10 bases that match TRBD2. The germline V gene has CDR1 SGHDT and CDR2 YYEEEE. This CDR3 is built from 16 residues. With V trimmed by 4 bases and J by 3 bases, 6 bases remained unmatched. Here the CDR3 DNA reads TGTGCCAGCAGCCAACTAGCGGGATTGGACACCGGGGAGCTGTTTTTT. Its protein product is CASSQLAGLDTGELFF. The whole variable domain, remainder taken from reference TRBV5-6 and TRBJ2-2, is DAGVTQSPTHLIKTRGQQVTLRCSPKSGHDTVSWYQQALGQGPQFIFQYYEEEERQRGNFPDRFSGHQFPNYSSELNVNALLLGDSALYLCASSQLAGLDTGELFFGEGSRLTVL.

This chain connects TRBV18 to TRBJ2-2, with D uncertain. V lost 4 bases and J lost 0, with 15 bases in between. Germline CDR1 KGHSH, CDR2 LQKENI. The CDR3 loop spans 17 amino acids. In DNA, the CDR3 is TGTGCCAGCTCACAGGGAATATGGGCCGCGAACACCGGGGAGCTGTTTTTT. Translated: CASSQGIWAANTGELFF.

This clone was picked up one time. V is TRBV7-6 and J is TRBJ1-1; D not certain. Looked up from germline, CDR1 is SGHVS and CDR2 is FNYEAQ. The CDR3 consists of 14 residues. Trimming took off 5 bases at V and 1 base at J, with 11 bases between the two ends. The CDR3 region has the DNA TGTGCCAGCAGCCGCAGCGACCGGAACACTGAAGCTTTCTTT. Residues: CASSRSDRNTEAFF.

The chain joins TRBV9 to TRBJ1-5; tentatively, D is TRBD1 (5 bases). Germline CDR1 and CDR2: SGDLS and YYNGEE. Trimming cost V 3 bases and J 2 bases, with 12 bases left between them. There are 15 residues in the CDR3. In DNA, the CDR3 is TGTGCCAGCAGCGCCGGGGGGGGTGGCAATCAGCCCCAGCATTTT. Encoded protein: CASSAGGGGNQPQHF.

V is TRBV7-9 and J is TRBJ1-1; D uncertain. Germline CDR1 SEHNR, CDR2 FQNEAQ (reference sequence). The CDR3 is 13 residues long. V was shortened by 3 bases and J by 4 bases, with 9 bases between the two germline ends. The CDR3 sequence: CASSFMGGTEAFF. In DNA, the CDR3 is TGTGCCAGCAGCTTTATGGGAGGCACTGAAGCTTTCTTT.

This chain connects TRBV19 to TRBJ2-1; possible D gene TRBD2, 5 bases. The CDR3 spans 15 residues. Germline V gives CDR1 LNHDA, CDR2 SQIVND (reference sequence). Trimming took 7 bases from V and 5 from J, leaving 18 bases between them. The DNA for the CDR3 is TGTGCCAGTACAATGAGGGCTCCTTCCCACAATGAGCAGTTCTTC. Residues: CASTMRAPSHNEQFF.

V is TRBV4-1 and J is TRBJ1-5; no definite D call. Germline CDR1 and CDR2: MGHRA and YSYEKL. The CDR3 runs to 13 residues. Trimming removed 1 base from V and 5 bases from J, with 6 bases in between. The DNA of the CDR3 is TGCGCCAGCAGCCAAGTTTTATATCAGCCCCAGCATTTT. Residues: CASSQVLYQPQHF.

The J gene is TRBJ2-7, the V gene TRBV27; 9 bases are shared with TRBD1. The germline V gene has CDR1 MNHEY and CDR2 SMNVEV (reference sequence). Trimming at V came to 6 bases and at J to 5 bases, leaving 11 bases not matched to a gene. This CDR3 spans 15 amino acids. Written as DNA, the CDR3 is TGTGCCAGCAGCAGGACCGGGACAGGGTCCCACGAGCAGTACTTC. Protein sequence: CASSRTGTGSHEQYF.

This chain uses TRBV6-5 with TRBJ2-7; 7 bases line up with TRBD1. The V gene end was trimmed by 6 bases and the J gene end by 3 bases; junction bases not matched to a gene: 5. The CDR3 length is 13 residues. Germline loops: CDR1 MNHEY, CDR2 SVGAGI. This CDR3 reads CASRQGTVYEQYF. As DNA, the CDR3 is TGTGCCAGCAGACAAGGGACAGTCTACGAGCAGTACTTC.